This T cell receptor (beta chain) was obtained from a study of blood T cell repertoires in COVID-19. The CDR3 is 13 amino acids. After removal of 4 bases from V and 6 bases from J, the junction contained 8 bases not matched to a gene. Looked up from germline, CDR1 is SQVTM and CDR2 is ANQGSEA. Profiling relied on immunoSEQ multiplex PCR, and the TCRdb table lists in-frame clones only, not all of them. The sample lists about 120,000 clones, over 65% occurring once. The source is a man in his sixties with acute or convalescent COVID-19. The sequenced sample consisted of peripheral blood. The J gene is TRBJ2-7, the V gene TRBV29-1; 8 bases fit TRBD1. The CDR3 loop reads CSVVMDRAIEQYF. CDR3 bases: TGCAGCGTTGTAATGGACAGGGCAATCGAGCAGTACTTC.